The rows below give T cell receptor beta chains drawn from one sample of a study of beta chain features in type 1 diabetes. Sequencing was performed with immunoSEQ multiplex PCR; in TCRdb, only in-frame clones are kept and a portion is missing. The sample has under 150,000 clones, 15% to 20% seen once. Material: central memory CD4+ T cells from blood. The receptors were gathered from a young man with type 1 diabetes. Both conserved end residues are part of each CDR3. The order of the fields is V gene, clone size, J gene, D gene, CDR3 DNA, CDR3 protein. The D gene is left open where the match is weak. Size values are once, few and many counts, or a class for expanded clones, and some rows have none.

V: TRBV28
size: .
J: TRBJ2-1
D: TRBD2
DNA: TGTGCCAGCAGTCCCTACATTAGCGGGGGGGCGTACAATGAGCAGTTCTTC
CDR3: CASSPYISGGAYNEQFF

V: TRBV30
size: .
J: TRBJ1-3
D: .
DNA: TGTGCCTGGAGCTATCGGGAGGGCACCATATATTTT
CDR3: CAWSYREGTIYF

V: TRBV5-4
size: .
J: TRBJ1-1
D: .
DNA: TGTGCCAGCAGCTTACAACCTACGAACACTGAAGCTTTCTTT
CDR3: CASSLQPTNTEAFF

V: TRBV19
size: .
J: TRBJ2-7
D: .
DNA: TGTGCCAGTAGTTCCCAGACGGTCTGGGCCGAGCAGTACTTC
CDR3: CASSSQTVWAEQYF

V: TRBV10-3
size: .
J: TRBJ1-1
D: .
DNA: TGTGCCTCACGGTTGTCGGGGAACACTGAAGCTTTCTTT
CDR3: CASRLSGNTEAFF

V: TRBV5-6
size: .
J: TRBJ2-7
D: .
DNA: TGTGCCAGCAGCTTGTTGGACCTACAGGGTTTCGGGGAGCAGTACTTC
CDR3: CASSLLDLQGFGEQYF

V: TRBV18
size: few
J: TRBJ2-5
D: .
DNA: TGTGCCAGCTCACCACCTGCAGCACAAGAGACCCAGTACTTC
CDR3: CASSPPAAQETQYF

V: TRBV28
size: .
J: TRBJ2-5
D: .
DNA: TGTGCCAGCACTCCAAGCTCGAATCAAGAGACCCGGTACTTC
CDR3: CASTPSSNQETRYF

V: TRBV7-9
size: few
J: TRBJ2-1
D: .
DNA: TGTGCCAGCAGCTTAGGAGGACCTAACAATGAGCAGTTCTTC
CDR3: CASSLGGPNNEQFF

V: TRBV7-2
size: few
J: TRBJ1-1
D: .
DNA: TGTGCCAGCAGCTACGCAGTTCGGAACACTGAAGCTTTCTTT
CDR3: CASSYAVRNTEAFF

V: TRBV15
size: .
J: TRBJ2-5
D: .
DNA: TGTGCCACCAGCCCCCGTTCCCGAGAGACCCAGTACTTC
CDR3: CATSPRSRETQYF

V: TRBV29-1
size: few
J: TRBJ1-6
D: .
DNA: TGCAGCGTTGCCAAGACGGAGGAGTATTCACCCCTCCACTTT
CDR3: CSVAKTEEYSPLHF

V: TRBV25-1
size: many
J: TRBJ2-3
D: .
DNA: TGTGCCAGCAGTGGATACACTACAGCGACAGATACGCAGTATTTT
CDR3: CASSGYTTATDTQYF

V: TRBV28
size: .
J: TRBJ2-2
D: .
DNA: TGTGCCAGCAGTTTGGCGACCGGGGAGCTGTTTTTT
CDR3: CASSLATGELFF

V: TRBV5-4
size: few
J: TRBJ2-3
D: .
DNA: TGTGCCCCCGGAGGGGTAAGAACAGATACGCAGTATTTT
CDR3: CAPGGVRTDTQYF

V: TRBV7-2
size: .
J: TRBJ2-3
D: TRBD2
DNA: TGTGCCCTAGCGGGGGTCTCAGATACGCAGTATTTT
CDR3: CALAGVSDTQYF

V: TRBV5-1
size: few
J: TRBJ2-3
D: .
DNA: TGCGCCAGCAGCTTCACGGAAGCATCCACAGATACGCAGTATTTT
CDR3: CASSFTEASTDTQYF

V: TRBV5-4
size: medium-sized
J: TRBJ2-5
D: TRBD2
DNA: TGTGCCAGCAGCTTCCGCGCGGGGGGTAATTTAGAGACCCAGTACTTC
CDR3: CASSFRAGGNLETQYF

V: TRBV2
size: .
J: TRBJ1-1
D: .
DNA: TGTGCCAGCACTTTGGGAGGTGAAACTGAAGCTTTCTTT
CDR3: CASTLGGETEAFF

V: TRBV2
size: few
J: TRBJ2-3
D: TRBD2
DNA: TGTGCCAGCTCCGGACTAGCGGGAGTCACAGATACGCAGTATTTT
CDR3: CASSGLAGVTDTQYF

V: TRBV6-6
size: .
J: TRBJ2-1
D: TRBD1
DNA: TGTGCCAGCACAAGGACAGGGGGAGATGAGCAGTTCTTC
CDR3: CASTRTGGDEQFF

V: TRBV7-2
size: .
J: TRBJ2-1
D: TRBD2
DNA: TGTGCCAGCAGCTTAGTAGGCGGGAGGGACGTGCAGTTCTTC
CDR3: CASSLVGGRDVQFF

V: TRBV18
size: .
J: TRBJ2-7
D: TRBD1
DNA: TGTGCCAGCTCACCACCTTACCGGGACAGGGTCGGTGGCGTGCGCGAGCAGTACTTC
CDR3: CASSPPYRDRVGGVREQYF

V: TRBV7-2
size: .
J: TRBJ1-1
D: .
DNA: TGTGCCAGCAGCTTAGACCCGGAGGGGCGGGCTTTCTTT
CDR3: CASSLDPEGRAFF

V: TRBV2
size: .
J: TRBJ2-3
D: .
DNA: TGTGCCAGCACCTGGGGACGGCCAGATACGCAGTATTTT
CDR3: CASTWGRPDTQYF

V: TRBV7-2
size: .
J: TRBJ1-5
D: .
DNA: TGTGCCAGCAGCACCTTGTCAAATCAGCCCCAGCATTTT
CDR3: CASSTLSNQPQHF

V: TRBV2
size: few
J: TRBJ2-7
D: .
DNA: TGTGCCAGCAGCAGGGTTTACGAGCAGTACTTC
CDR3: CASSRVYEQYF

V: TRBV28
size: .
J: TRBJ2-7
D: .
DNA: TGTGCCAGCAGTCTGACTTTTTCGAGCTACGAGCAGTACTTC
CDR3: CASSLTFSSYEQYF

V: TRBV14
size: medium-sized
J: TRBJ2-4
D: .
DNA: TGTGCCAGCAGCCAAGGCATGGTCAACATTCAGTACTTC
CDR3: CASSQGMVNIQYF

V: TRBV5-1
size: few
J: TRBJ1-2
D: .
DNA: TGCGCCAGCAGCTTGCGCCAGGGTGATGGCTACACCTTC
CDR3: CASSLRQGDGYTF

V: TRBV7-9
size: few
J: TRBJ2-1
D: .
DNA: TGTGCCAGCAGCTCTATCCCACGAATTCCTTACAATGAGCAGTTCTTC
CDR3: CASSSIPRIPYNEQFF

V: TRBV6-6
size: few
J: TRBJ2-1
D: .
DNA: TGTGCCAGCAGTTATGCGGGTGAGCAGTTCTTC
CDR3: CASSYAGEQFF